Described below is a single T cell receptor (beta chain) sequence and its context. Its antigen is unidentified. Produced via immunoSEQ multiplex PCR; TCRdb's table is partial and in-frame only. Among just over 2,000,000 clones listed, 85% to 95% were seen once. Only CD45RO-negative cells positively selected for CCR7 counted as naive CD8 cells, so terminally differentiated effector memory CD45RA+ cells were excluded. Donors, healthy HIV-negative adults, lacked recent acute infections or vaccinations. The data originate from a study of shared clonotypes between healthy human individuals. Whole-study findings and limits: Relative to their counterparts shared across all four donors, non-shared clonotypes exhibited diminished generation probabilities.

The sequenced material came from naive CD8+ T cells sorted from blood. The origin of this receptor is a man aged 18 to 30 in good health.

The CDR3 spells CASSAPHGFRDRDTEAFF. Written as DNA, the CDR3 is TGTGCCAGCAGCGCGCCCCATGGATTCCGGGACAGGGACACTGAAGCTTTCTTT. The rearrangement joins TRBV9 to TRBJ1-1; TRBD1 agrees at 9 bases. V lost 3 bases to trimming and J lost 3 bases; unmatched junction nucleotides: 15. CDR1 and CDR2 from the germline V gene are SGDLS and YYNGEE. The CDR3 consists of 18 residues.